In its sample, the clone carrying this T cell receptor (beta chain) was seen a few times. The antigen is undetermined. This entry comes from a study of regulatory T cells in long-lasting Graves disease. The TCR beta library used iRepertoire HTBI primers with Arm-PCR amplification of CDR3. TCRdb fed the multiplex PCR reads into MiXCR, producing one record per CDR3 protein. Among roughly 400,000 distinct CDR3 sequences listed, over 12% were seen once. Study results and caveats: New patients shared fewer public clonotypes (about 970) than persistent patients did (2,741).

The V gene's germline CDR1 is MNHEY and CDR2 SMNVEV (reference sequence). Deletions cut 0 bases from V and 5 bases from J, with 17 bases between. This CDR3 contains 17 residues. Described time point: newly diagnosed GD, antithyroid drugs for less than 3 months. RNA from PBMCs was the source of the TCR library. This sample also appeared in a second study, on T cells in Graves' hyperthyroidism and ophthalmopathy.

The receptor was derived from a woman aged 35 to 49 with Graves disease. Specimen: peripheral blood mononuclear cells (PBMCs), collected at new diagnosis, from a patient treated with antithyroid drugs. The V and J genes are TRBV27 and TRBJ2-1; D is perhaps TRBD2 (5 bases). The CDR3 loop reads CASSLSPGRSRDNEQFF. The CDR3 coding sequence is TGTGCCAGCAGTTTATCCCCGGGAAGGAGCCGCGACAATGAGCAGTTCTTC.